This TCR beta chain was recorded in a study of blood T cell repertoires in COVID-19 (dated by TCRdb to 2018 to 2020). A note on the overall study: The collaborator samples originated in the United States, Italy and Spain and spanned the acute and convalescent phases of COVID-19. The material from the prospective study consisted of cDNA or gDNA derived from T cells, B-cell-depleted T cells, or PBMCs. Deeply sampled blood TCRbeta repertoires from subjects exposed to, actively infected with, or recovered from COVID-19 were included in the dataset. A freely available public database, intended as a resource for researchers studying the immune response to SARS-CoV-2, is where the repertoires were released. The samples were drawn from the first 160 participants of the ongoing ImmuneRACE study and from 950 to 1,500 subjects provided by 6 global collaborators. A de-identified subject ID, COVID-19 status, age in years and sex were almost always included in the sample metadata. Where HLA class I and class II types were available, the types were taken from metadata supplied by the sample provider, not from assay-based typing.

For this clone: Its binding antigen is unknown. One base away there is no much larger clone; base qualities are not given.

CDR1 and CDR2, looked up from the germline V gene, are ENHRY and SYGVKD. Between the V and J ends, shortened by 11 bases and 0 bases respectively, the junction contains 11 bases. Spanning cysteine to phenylalanine, the CDR3 consists of 13 amino acids. The retained sequence is limited to the CDR3, 39 bases, with the frame set at the first base. TCRbeta CDR3 regions were amplified from genomic DNA by means of the immunoSEQ Assay, a bias-controlled multiplex PCR. Per the original workflow: Nucleated cell counts per sample were estimated from amplification of reference gene primers within the assay. To quantify the absolute abundance of each unique TCRbeta CDR3 rearrangement, sequence reads were collapsed and filtered. For each sample, productive Simpson clonality was calculated by taking the square root of Simpson's diversity index across productive rearrangements. As stored in TCRdb, this immuneACCESS dataset retains in-frame rearrangements with V and J assigned. A fraction of the clones does not appear; measured against another copy, unresolved V genes explain less than half of the discrepancy, and the remainder lacks a known reason. Clone size and V and J calls were adopted from that table, with D and trimming inferred from the DNA. The sample has some 350,000 clones on record, 85% to 90% of them singletons. The top ten hold 6% to 7% of the sample.

What the work shows at the level of the full study, not this receptor alone: The quantity of clinical and demographic metadata differed by source and by participant and was supplied without curation.

In Seattle, one collaborating source enrolled patients while the infection was active and tracked those patients longitudinally over the course of disease. Each collaborating institution followed its own protocols to collect whole blood in K2EDTA tubes. For TCRbeta analysis, collaborators shipped samples in one of three forms: frozen whole blood, isolated PBMCs, or DNA extracted from either of those sample types. The specimen sequenced was peripheral blood. The chain joins TRBV10-3 to TRBJ1-5; perhaps TRBD1 is the D gene, with 5 bases matching. This TCR came from a woman in her 50s with COVID-19, enrolled during active disease. In nucleotide form, the sequence is TGTGCCGCCGGGGGGTATAGCAATCAGCCCCAGCATTTT. Its coded protein is CAAGGYSNQPQHF.